These 15 T cell receptor beta chains came from one sample sequenced in a study of blood T cell repertoires in COVID-19. TCRdb keeps only in-frame clones here, not all; method: immunoSEQ multiplex PCR. The sample lists around 310,000 clones, 70% to 90% occurring once. The sequencing input was PBMCs or T cells enriched from blood (not recorded which). These receptors were obtained from a woman aged 35 to 49 who had recovered from COVID-19.

This clone was counted a few times. V usage is TRBV3-1 (or the pseudogene TRBV3-2) and J usage is TRBJ1-2; D possibly corresponds to TRBD1 (5 bases). CDR3 size: 14 residues. The V gene lost 4 bases and the J gene lost 4 bases, with 13 bases spanning the gap. CDR1 and CDR2 from the germline V gene are LGHDT and YNNKEL (reference sequence). CDR3 DNA: TGTGCCAGCAGCCCTCCGACAGCCCGCTATGGCTACACCTTC. Residues: CASSPPTARYGYTF.

V and J are TRBV2 and TRBJ2-2, with TRBD2 as a possible D gene (6 bases). Germline-derived CDR1 and CDR2 are SNHLY and FYNNEI. CDR3 length equals 15 residues. V was trimmed by 8 bases and J by 2 bases, leaving 15 bases between them. The CDR3 protein is CASSLGRGNTGELFF. DNA of the CDR3: TGTGCCAGCTCCCTAGGGCGGGGCAACACCGGGGAGCTGTTTTTT.

The chain has TRBV11-3 and TRBJ1-1, with D maybe TRBD1 (5 bases). Per germline, CDR1 SGHNT and CDR2 YENEEA. Trimming stripped 0 bases from V and 3 bases from J, with 11 bases between. The CDR3 has 15 amino acids. The CDR3 region is CASSLDSGGYTEAFF. In DNA, the CDR3 is TGTGCCAGCAGCTTAGATTCTGGGGGGTACACTGAAGCTTTCTTT.

This chain connects TRBV3-1 (or the pseudogene TRBV3-2) to TRBJ2-1, with 11 bases lining up with TRBD2. V lost 2 bases and J lost 8; bases outside the gene matches: 5. From germline, CDR1 is LGHDT and CDR2 YNNKEL (reference sequence). The CDR3 sequence is 15 residues long. CDR3 region: CASSQIAGGADEQFF. For the CDR3, the DNA is TGTGCCAGCAGCCAAATAGCGGGAGGGGCCGATGAGCAGTTCTTC.

This clone was counted once. The chain couples TRBV4-2 to TRBJ2-2, with D perhaps matching TRBD1 (6 bases). The germline V gene encodes CDR1 LGHNA and CDR2 YNFKEQ. Trimming left V 3 bases short and J 4 bases short, with 9 bases between. CDR3 length: 14 amino acids. The CDR3 spells CASSQGHTTGELFF. CDR3 DNA: TGTGCCAGCAGCCAGGGACACACCACCGGGGAGCTGTTTTTT.

J is TRBJ1-3 and V is TRBV29-1, with TRBD1 as a possible D gene (6 bases). Per germline, CDR1 SQVTM and CDR2 ANQGSEA. The CDR3 has 13 amino acids. The germline V and J ends were trimmed by 6 bases and 4 bases, with 13 bases remaining between them. Here the CDR3 reads CSVGAKGGNTIYF. The CDR3 coding sequence is TGCAGCGTGGGGGCAAAGGGAGGAAACACCATATATTTT. The whole variable domain, remainder taken from reference TRBV29-1 and TRBJ1-3, is SAVISQKPSRDICQRGTSLTIQCQVDSQVTMMFWYRQQPGQSLTLIATANQGSEATYESGFVIDKFPISRPNLTFSTLTVSNMSPEDSSIYLCSVGAKGGNTIYFGEGSWLTVV.

This clone was found a few times. The CDR3 nucleotides read TGTGCCAGCAGCCCTACGACAGGGGCCGAAGCTTTCTTT. Residues: CASSPTTGAEAFF. The rearrangement links TRBV11-2 to TRBJ1-1; 8 bases agree with TRBD1. This CDR3 is 13 amino acids long. Trimming removed 5 bases from V and 8 bases from J; junction bases left unmatched: 7. Germline loops: CDR1 SGHAT, CDR2 FQNNGV.

This clone was recorded a few times. This chain joins TRBV7-2 and TRBJ2-7; D gene unclear. The V gene lost 5 bases and the J gene lost 3 bases, with 8 bases spanning the gap. The CDR3 extends over 12 amino acids. Germline V gives CDR1 SGHTA, CDR2 FQGNSA. CDR3 loop: CASSAYYYEQYF. The CDR3 bases are TGTGCCAGCAGCGCATACTACTACGAGCAGTACTTC.

The chain is built from TRBV27 and TRBJ2-7; a weak D match, TRBD2 (5 bases). With 3 bases removed from V and 3 bases from J, the gap between germline ends came to 12 bases. The CDR3 length is 14 residues. CDR1 and CDR2 (germline): MNHEY, SMNVEV (reference sequence). CDR3 amino acids: CASSFRGRIYEQYF. The CDR3 coding sequence is TGTGCCAGCAGTTTTCGGGGTAGGATCTACGAGCAGTACTTC.

In this sample, this clone turned up once. CDR3 sequence (DNA): TGTGCCAGTAGTTCACCAACTTCAGGGGGCGCGCGCCAGCCCCAGCATTTT. It yields the protein CASSSPTSGGARQPQHF. V is TRBV19 and J is TRBJ1-5; 8 bases fit TRBD1. Germline assignment: CDR1 LNHDA and CDR2 SQIVND (reference sequence). Unmatched junction bases numbered 16, after V lost 5 bases and J lost 7 bases. The CDR3 is 17 residues long.

The chain employs TRBV3-1 (or the pseudogene TRBV3-2) and TRBJ2-3; 9 bases are shared with TRBD2. Germline-derived CDR1 and CDR2 are LGHDT and YNNKEL (reference sequence). J gave up 7 bases and V 4 bases, and 15 bases lay outside the gene matches. The CDR3 consists of 17 residues. The CDR3 DNA reads TGTGCCAGCAGCCCCCCCGTGGGCGGGGGGGCCGCGAATACGCAGTATTTT. Encoded protein: CASSPPVGGGAANTQYF.

This chain joins TRBV6-1 and TRBJ2-7; 10 nucleotides match TRBD1. The V segment lost 2 bases and the J segment 0 bases; nucleotides outside the gene matches: 1. Per germline, CDR1 MNHNS and CDR2 SASEGT. CDR3 length: 15 residues. CDR3 amino acids: CASSERTGGSYEQYF. The CDR3 DNA reads as TGTGCCAGCAGTGAACGGACAGGGGGCTCCTACGAGCAGTACTTC.

The rearrangement links TRBV2 to TRBJ1-3; possibly TRBD1 for D (5 bases). Deletions cut 1 base from V and 2 bases from J, with 6 bases between. This CDR3 region has 14 residues. Germline V lookup: CDR1 SNHLY, CDR2 FYNNEI. CDR3 in DNA: TGTGCCAGCAGTGAAGGGACAACTGGAAACACCATATATTTT. The encoded protein is CASSEGTTGNTIYF.

V gene TRBV2 combines with J gene TRBJ1-5; unclear D gene. The CDR3 is 14 residues long. V dropped 9 bases and J dropped 4 bases, with 16 bases sitting between them. The germline V gene encodes CDR1 SNHLY and CDR2 FYNNEI. CDR3 bases: TGTGCCAGTGGTCAGGATACCTTAAATCAGCCCCAGCATTTT. Its translation is CASGQDTLNQPQHF.

The J gene is TRBJ2-3, the V gene TRBV19; D is undetermined. Deletions cut 6 bases from V and 4 bases from J, with 11 bases between. Looked up from germline, CDR1 is LNHDA and CDR2 is SQIVND (reference sequence). This CDR3 has 13 residues. The CDR3 bases are TGTGCCAGTAGCCCGCGCGGTCCAGATACGCAGTATTTT. Translating it yields CASSPRGPDTQYF.